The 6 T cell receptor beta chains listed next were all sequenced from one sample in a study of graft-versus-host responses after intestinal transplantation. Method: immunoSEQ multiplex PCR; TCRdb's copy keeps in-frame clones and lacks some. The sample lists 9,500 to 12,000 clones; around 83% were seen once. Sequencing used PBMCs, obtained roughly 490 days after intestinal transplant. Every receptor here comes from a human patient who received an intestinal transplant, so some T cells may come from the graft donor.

The CDR3 is CASSDRTTPPYEQYF. For the CDR3, the DNA is TGTGCCAGCAGTGATCGGACAACACCCCCCTACGAGCAGTACTTC. This chain joins TRBV6-1 and TRBJ2-7; D possibly corresponds to TRBD1 (5 bases). With 3 bases removed from V and 2 bases from J, the gap between germline ends came to 14 bases. Germline lookup yields CDR1 MNHNS and CDR2 SASEGT. The CDR3 length is 15 residues.

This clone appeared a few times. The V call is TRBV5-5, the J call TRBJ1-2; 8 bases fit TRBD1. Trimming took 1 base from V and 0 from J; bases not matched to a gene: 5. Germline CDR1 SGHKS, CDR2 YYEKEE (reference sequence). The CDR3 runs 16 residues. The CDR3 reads CASSLLTGAPNYGYTF. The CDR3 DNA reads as TGTGCCAGCAGCTTGCTGACAGGGGCACCTAACTATGGCTACACCTTC.

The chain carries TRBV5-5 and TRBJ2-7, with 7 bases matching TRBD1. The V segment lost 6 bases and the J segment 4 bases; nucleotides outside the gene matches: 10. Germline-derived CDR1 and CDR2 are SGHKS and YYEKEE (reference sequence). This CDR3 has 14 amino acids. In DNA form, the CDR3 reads TGTGCCAGCAACCCCGCCGGGACAGTGTACGAGCAGTACTTC. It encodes CASNPAGTVYEQYF.

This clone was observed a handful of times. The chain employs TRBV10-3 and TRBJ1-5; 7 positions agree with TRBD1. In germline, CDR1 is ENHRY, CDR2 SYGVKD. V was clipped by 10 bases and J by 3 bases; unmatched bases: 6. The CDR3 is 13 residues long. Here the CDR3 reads CARQGRPNQPQHF. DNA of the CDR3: TGTGCCAGACAGGGTCGCCCCAATCAGCCCCAGCATTTT.

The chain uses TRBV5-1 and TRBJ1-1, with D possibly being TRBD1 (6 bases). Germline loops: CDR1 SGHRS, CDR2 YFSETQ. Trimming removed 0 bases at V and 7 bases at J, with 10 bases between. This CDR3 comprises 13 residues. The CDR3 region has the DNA TGCGCCAGCAGCTTGGACAGGGCGGGTGAAGCTTTCTTT. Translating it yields CASSLDRAGEAFF.

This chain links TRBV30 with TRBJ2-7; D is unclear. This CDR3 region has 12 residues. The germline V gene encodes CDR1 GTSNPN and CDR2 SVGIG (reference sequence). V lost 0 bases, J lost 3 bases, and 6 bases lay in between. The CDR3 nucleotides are TGTGCCTGGAGTGTAGCGCACTACGAGCAGTACTTC. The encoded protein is CAWSVAHYEQYF.